This entry concerns a single T cell receptor (beta chain). This sample is part of a study of blood T cell repertoires in COVID-19. CDR1 and CDR2 from the germline V gene are SQVTM and ANQGSEA. CDR3 length: 15 amino acids. Trimming pared 7 bases from V and 1 base from J, leaving 19 bases between. The table came from immunoSEQ multiplex PCR; TCRdb's copy has only in-frame clones and leaves some out. The repertoire holds roughly 160,000 clones, with approximately 84% as singletons. Sequencing was done on a sample of PBMCs or T cells enriched from blood (not recorded which). V is TRBV29-1 and J is TRBJ1-2; D is perhaps TRBD1 (6 bases). The sequence was obtained from a woman in her thirties or forties with acute COVID-19. Here the CDR3 reads CSAERGSGLNYGYTF. The CDR3 DNA is TGCAGCGCCGAGAGGGGGTCGGGGCTTAACTATGGCTACACCTTC.